These 5 T cell receptor beta chains were all obtained from the same sample, sequenced in a study of blood T cell repertoires in COVID-19 (dated by TCRdb to about 2020). Library method: the immunoSEQ multiplex PCR assay. TCRdb took this table from immuneACCESS and kept in-frame rearrangements with V and J called. Such tables lack part of the clones; where checked against another copy, unresolved V genes explain under half of the gap, and the rest is unexplained. Within this sample are approximately 200,000 clones, with more than 85% of them counted one time only. The ten largest clones represent roughly 2.8% of the sample. The sequencing input was peripheral blood. The receptor set was obtained from a woman in her 30s with active or convalescent COVID-19.

The genes are TRBV28 and TRBJ2-7, with TRBD2 identical over 10 bases. The CDR3 is made up of 14 amino acids. V gave up 5 bases and J gave up 3 bases; unmatched junction bases: 4. The germline V gene encodes CDR1 MDHEN and CDR2 SYDVKM. The CDR3 loop reads CASSRTSGHYEQYF. The DNA of the CDR3 is TGTGCCAGCAGTCGGACTAGCGGACACTACGAGCAGTACTTC.

This clone was detected only a few times. The CDR3, as DNA: TGCAGCGGGAGACTAGCGCTAGCCACCGGGGAGCTGTTTTTT. Its protein product is CSGRLALATGELFF. The chain couples TRBV29-1 to TRBJ2-2, with 8 bases fitting TRBD2. This CDR3 spans 14 amino acids. V was clipped by 7 bases and J by 4 bases; unmatched bases: 8. Looked up from germline, CDR1 is SQVTM and CDR2 is ANQGSEA.

A remark on this clone: The junction shows a germline mismatch at one end, possibly a read error. The rearrangement joins TRBV6-1 to TRBJ2-1; D remains unclear. This CDR3 region has 15 residues. Germline CDR1 MNHNS, CDR2 SASEGT. CDR3 DNA sequence: TGTGCCAGCAGTCAAGCTCCCTCCCACAACAATGAGCAGTTCTTC. Translating gives CASSQAPSHNNEQFF.

Comment on this clone: The junction departs from germline at one end; a sequencing error may be responsible. This chain connects TRBV5-8 to TRBJ1-2, with 8 bases lining up with TRBD1. Germline CDR1 is SGHTS and CDR2 is YDEGEE. The length of the CDR3 is 13 residues. CDR3: CASTLDRDYGYTF. CDR3 nucleotide sequence: TGTGCCAGCACCTTGGACAGGGACTATGGCTACACCTTC.

The chain combines TRBV4-1 with TRBJ2-7; 10 bases match TRBD2. Germline-derived CDR1 and CDR2 are MGHRA and YSYEKL. J lost 3 bases, V lost 2 bases, and 1 base had no gene match. The CDR3 spans 14 residues. CDR3 protein: CASSQPSGSYEQYF. Here the CDR3 DNA reads TGCGCCAGCAGCCAACCTAGCGGGAGCTACGAGCAGTACTTC.